One sample yielded the 11 T cell receptor beta chains listed below, sequenced in a study of cytomegalovirus exposure and HLA in healthy donors. The study ran its PCR with 60 Vbeta and 13 Jbeta primers. Clones were sequenced by immunoSEQ multiplex PCR, and TCRdb holds only the in-frame ones, with some missing. In the table there are some 170,000 clones, 79% of which are singletons. Source material: PBMCs. The receptor source for this set is a man in his forties in good health and CMV-seronegative.

This clone was recorded once. The rearrangement joins TRBV20-1 to TRBJ2-7; TRBD1 might be the D (6 bases). Germline CDR1 reads DFQATT; CDR2 reads SNEGSKA (reference sequence). Deletions cut 7 bases from V and 4 bases from J, with 11 bases between. The CDR3 runs to 11 residues. The CDR3 DNA is TGCAGTGTTCGAGGGGGATACGAGCAGTACTTC. It yields the protein CSVRGGYEQYF.

The gene calls are TRBV29-1 and TRBJ2-3; TRBD2 is a possible D gene (5 bases). Trimming removed 6 bases at V and 0 bases at J, with 16 bases between. The CDR3 consists of 15 residues. The germline V gene has CDR1 SQVTM and CDR2 ANQGSEA. The CDR3 loop is CSVLASSTSTDTQYF. The CDR3, as DNA: TGCAGCGTCCTCGCTAGCTCAACTAGCACAGATACGCAGTATTTT.

The chain links TRBV5-4 to TRBJ2-3, with TRBD2 as a possible D gene (6 bases). The germline V gene has CDR1 SGHNT and CDR2 YYREEE (reference sequence). The CDR3 loop spans 15 amino acids. V gave up 2 bases and J gave up 3 bases, with 13 bases separating them. The CDR3 sequence is CASSLRDSLTDTQYF. The DNA for the CDR3 is TGTGCCAGCAGCTTAAGGGACTCGCTGACAGATACGCAGTATTTT.

The chain recombines TRBV6-5 with TRBJ2-7, with TRBD2 matching over 11 bases. The CDR3 length is 15 residues. With 6 bases clipped from V and 4 bases from J, the junction kept 8 bases outside the gene matches. Per the germline V gene, CDR1 is MNHEY and CDR2 is SVGAGI. The chain's CDR3 is CASRMTSGTLYEQYF. CDR3 DNA sequence: TGTGCCAGCAGGATGACTAGCGGGACCCTTTACGAGCAGTACTTC.

This chain joins TRBV27 and TRBJ2-7; 10 bases are a match to TRBD1. This CDR3 comprises 18 residues. J was trimmed by 2 bases and V by 3 bases; bases with no gene match: 13. Germline V gene sequence: CDR1 MNHEY, CDR2 SMNVEV (reference sequence). The CDR3 DNA sequence: TGTGCCAGCAGTTTTTCCCCACCCATTGGGACAGGGGCCTACGAGCAGTACTTC. Protein sequence: CASSFSPPIGTGAYEQYF.

This clone was picked up one time. V is TRBV9 and J is TRBJ2-7, with 11 bases lining up with TRBD2. The V gene end was trimmed by 4 bases and the J gene end by 7 bases; junction bases not matched to a gene: 16. This CDR3 has 17 amino acids. The germline gives CDR1 SGDLS, CDR2 YYNGEE. CDR3 coding DNA: TGTGCCAGCAGCCTCACCCCCACTAGCGGGAGTGTGGGGGAGCAGTACTTC. Translation: CASSLTPTSGSVGEQYF.

Notes on this clone: The junction departs from the called germline gene at one end, perhaps through a read error. The CDR3 protein is CSSSLVAGVLDTQYF. The DNA for the CDR3 is TGTTCCAGCAGCTTAGTCGCGGGAGTCTTAGATACGCAGTATTTT. The rearrangement links TRBV7-9 to TRBJ2-3; TRBD2 aligns across 7 bases. Germline V gene sequence: CDR1 SEHNR, CDR2 FQNEAQ (reference sequence). There are 15 residues in the CDR3.

This clone was seen only a few times. V and J are TRBV7-8 and TRBJ2-1; D is undetermined. Germline V CDR1 and CDR2: SGHVS, FQNEAQ. Trimming shortened V by 2 bases and J by 0 bases, and 2 bases separated the two germline ends. This CDR3 contains 13 residues. The chain's CDR3 is CASSLRSYNEQFF. In DNA, the CDR3 is TGTGCCAGCAGCTTACGCTCCTACAATGAGCAGTTCTTC. The full variable domain, rest sourced from reference TRBV7-8 and TRBJ2-1, is GAGVSQSPRYKVAKRGQDVALRCDPISGHVSLFWYQQALGQGPEFLTYFQNEAQLDKSGLPSDRFFAERPEGSVSTLKIQRTQQEDSAVYLCASSLRSYNEQFFGPGTRLTVL.

V gene TRBV5-1 combines with J gene TRBJ2-1; 10 positions match TRBD2. Looked up from germline, CDR1 is SGHRS and CDR2 is YFSETQ. The CDR3 has 22 amino acids. V trimming: 4 bases; J trimming: 5 bases; junction bases outside the gene matches: 27. The CDR3 nucleotides are TGCGCCAGCAGCCCTCGCCTTCCGTTGGGGACACCACTAGCGGGAATTAACAATGAGCAGTTCTTC. It encodes CASSPRLPLGTPLAGINNEQFF.

This clone was detected only once. The chain employs TRBV9 and TRBJ2-7; the match to TRBD1 covers 7 bases. Germline V lookup: CDR1 SGDLS, CDR2 YYNGEE. The V and J ends lost 0 bases and 3 bases, in that order; junction bases with no gene match: 3. This CDR3 has 14 amino acids. The CDR3 sequence is CASSVAYRGYEQYF. The DNA for the CDR3 is TGTGCCAGCAGCGTAGCCTACAGGGGCTACGAGCAGTACTTC.

The CDR3 nucleotides read TGTGCCAGCAGCTTGGGACAGTCGCAGTACTTC. This translates into CASSLGQSQYF. The chain recombines TRBV7-9 with TRBJ2-7; TRBD1 aligns across 7 bases. J was trimmed by 9 bases and V by 3 bases; bases with no gene match: 2. The CDR3 length is 11 residues. Germline V lookup: CDR1 SEHNR, CDR2 FQNEAQ (reference sequence).